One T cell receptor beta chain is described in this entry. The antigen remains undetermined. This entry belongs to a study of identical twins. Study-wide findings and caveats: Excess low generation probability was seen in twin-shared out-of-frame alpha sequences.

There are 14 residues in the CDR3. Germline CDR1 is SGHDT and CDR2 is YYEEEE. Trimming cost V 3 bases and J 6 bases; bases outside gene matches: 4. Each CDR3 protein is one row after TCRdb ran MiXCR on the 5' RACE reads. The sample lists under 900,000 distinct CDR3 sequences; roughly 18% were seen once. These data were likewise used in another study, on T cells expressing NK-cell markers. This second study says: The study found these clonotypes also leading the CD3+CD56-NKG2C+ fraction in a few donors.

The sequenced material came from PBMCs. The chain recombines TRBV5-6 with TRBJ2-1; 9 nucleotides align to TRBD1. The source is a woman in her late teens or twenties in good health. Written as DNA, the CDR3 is TGTGCCAGCAGCTACGGGACAGGGCTCAATGAGCAGTTCTTC. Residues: CASSYGTGLNEQFF.